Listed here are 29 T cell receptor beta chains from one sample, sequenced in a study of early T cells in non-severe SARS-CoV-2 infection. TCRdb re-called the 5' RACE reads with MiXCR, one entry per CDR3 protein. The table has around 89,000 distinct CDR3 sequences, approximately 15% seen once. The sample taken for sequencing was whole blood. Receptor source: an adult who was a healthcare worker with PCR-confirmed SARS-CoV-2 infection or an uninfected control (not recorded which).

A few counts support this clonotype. The CDR3 bases are TGTGCCAGCAGCCCCCGACAGGACGCGAACACTGAAGCTTTCTTT. Protein sequence: CASSPRQDANTEAFF. This chain links TRBV9 with TRBJ1-1; TRBD1 might be the D (6 bases). The germline gives CDR1 SGDLS, CDR2 YYNGEE. Trimming pared 4 bases from V and 1 base from J, leaving 14 bases between. The CDR3 length is 15 residues. Full variable domain (remainder filled in from reference TRBV9 and TRBJ1-1): DSGVTQTPKHLITATGQRVTLRCSPRSGDLSVYWYQQSLDQGLQFLIQYYNGEERAKGNILERFSAQQFPDLHSELNLSSLELGDSALYFCASSPRQDANTEAFFGQGTRLTVV.

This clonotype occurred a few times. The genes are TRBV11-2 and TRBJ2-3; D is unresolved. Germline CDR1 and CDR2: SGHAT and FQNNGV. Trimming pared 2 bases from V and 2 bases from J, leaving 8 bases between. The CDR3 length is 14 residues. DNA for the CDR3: TGTGCCAGCAGCTTACTCCACAACACAGATACGCAGTATTTT. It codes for CASSLLHNTDTQYF.

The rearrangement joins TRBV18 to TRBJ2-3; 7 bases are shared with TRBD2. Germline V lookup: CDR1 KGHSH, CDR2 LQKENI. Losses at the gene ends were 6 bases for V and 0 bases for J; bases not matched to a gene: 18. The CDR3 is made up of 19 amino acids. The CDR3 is CASSPTTVPSGASTDTQYF. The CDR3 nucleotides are TGTGCCAGCTCCCCAACCACGGTGCCTAGCGGAGCTAGCACAGATACGCAGTATTTT.

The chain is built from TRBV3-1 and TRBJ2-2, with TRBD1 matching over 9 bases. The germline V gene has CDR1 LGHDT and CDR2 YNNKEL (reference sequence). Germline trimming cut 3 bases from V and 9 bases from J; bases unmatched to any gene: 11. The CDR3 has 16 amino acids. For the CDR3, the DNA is TGTGCCAGCAGCCACGATTACAGGGGGCGAAACTGGGAGCTGTTTTTT. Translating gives CASSHDYRGRNWELFF.

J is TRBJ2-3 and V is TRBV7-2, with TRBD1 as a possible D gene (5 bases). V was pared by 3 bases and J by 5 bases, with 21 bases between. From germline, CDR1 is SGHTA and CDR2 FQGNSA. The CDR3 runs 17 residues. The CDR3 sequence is CASSFSNLRGLKDTQYF. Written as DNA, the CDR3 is TGTGCCAGCAGCTTTTCCAATCTTAGGGGCCTCAAAGATACGCAGTATTTT.

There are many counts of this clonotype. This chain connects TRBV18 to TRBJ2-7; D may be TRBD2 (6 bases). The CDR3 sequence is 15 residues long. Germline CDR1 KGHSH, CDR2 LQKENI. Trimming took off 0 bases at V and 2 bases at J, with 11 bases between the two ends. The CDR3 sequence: CASSPPGRGPYEQYV. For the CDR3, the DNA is TGTGCCAGCTCACCACCGGGGCGGGGACCCTACGAGCAGTACGTC.

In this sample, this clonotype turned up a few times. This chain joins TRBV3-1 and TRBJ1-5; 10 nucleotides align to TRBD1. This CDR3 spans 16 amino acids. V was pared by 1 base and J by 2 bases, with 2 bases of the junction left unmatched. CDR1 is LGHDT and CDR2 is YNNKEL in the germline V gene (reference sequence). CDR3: CASSQAGTGGNQPQHF. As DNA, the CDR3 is TGTGCCAGCAGCCAAGCCGGGACAGGGGGCAATCAGCCCCAGCATTTT.

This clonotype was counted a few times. CDR3 bases: TGCAGTGCTCTTTCCCCCGTAGCGGGAGGTCGCACAGATACGCAGTATTTT. Protein product: CSALSPVAGGRTDTQYF. This rearrangement joins TRBV20-1 to TRBJ2-3, with 10 nucleotides matching TRBD2. V shed 5 bases, J shed 1 base, and the junction held 12 bases outside the gene matches. The CDR3 totals 17 residues. The germline gives CDR1 DFQATT, CDR2 SNEGSKA (reference sequence).

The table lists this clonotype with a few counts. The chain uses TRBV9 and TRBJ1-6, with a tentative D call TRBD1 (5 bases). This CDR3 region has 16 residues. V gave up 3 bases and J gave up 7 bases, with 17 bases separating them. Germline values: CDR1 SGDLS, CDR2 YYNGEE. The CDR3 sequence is CASSASSGFFNSPLHF. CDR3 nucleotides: TGTGCCAGCAGCGCCTCGTCAGGGTTCTTCAATTCACCCCTCCACTTT.

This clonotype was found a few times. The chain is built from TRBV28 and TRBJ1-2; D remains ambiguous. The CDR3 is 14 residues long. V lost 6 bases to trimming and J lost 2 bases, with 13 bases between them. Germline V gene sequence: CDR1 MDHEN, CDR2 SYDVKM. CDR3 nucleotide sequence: TGTGCCAGCAGCCTAAGGGAGGCCAACTATGGCTACACCTTC. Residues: CASSLREANYGYTF.

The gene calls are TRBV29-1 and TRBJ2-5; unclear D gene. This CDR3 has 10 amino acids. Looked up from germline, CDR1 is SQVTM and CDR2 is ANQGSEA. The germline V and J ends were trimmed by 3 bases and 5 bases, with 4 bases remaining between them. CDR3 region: CSVDSETQYF. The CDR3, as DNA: TGCAGCGTTGACTCGGAGACCCAGTACTTC.

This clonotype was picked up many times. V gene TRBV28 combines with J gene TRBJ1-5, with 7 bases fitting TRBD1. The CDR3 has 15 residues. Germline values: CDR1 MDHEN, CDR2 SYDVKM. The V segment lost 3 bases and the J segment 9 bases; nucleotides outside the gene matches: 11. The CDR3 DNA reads TGTGCCAGCAGTTTGCAGGGGGACCCTAGGGGGCCCCAGCATTTT. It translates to CASSLQGDPRGPQHF.

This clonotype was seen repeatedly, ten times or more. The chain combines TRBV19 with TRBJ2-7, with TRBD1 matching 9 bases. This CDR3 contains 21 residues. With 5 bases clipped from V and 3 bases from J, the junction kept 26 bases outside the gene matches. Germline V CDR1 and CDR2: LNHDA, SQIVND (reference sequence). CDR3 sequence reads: CASSLSWDRDVPGAPDYEQYV. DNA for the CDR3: TGTGCCAGTAGTTTGTCATGGGACAGGGACGTCCCCGGGGCCCCCGACTACGAGCAGTACGTC.

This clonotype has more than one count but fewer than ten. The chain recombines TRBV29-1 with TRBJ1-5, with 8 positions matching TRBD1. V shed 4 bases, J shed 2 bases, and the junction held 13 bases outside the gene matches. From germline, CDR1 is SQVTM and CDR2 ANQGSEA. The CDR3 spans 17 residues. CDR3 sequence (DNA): TGCAGCGTTGGCAGGGGGCGCGATAAATATGGCAATCAGCCCCAGCATTTT. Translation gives CSVGRGRDKYGNQPQHF.

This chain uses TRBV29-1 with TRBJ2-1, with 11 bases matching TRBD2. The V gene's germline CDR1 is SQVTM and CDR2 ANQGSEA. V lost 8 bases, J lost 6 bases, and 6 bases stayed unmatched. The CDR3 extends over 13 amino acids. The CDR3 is CSLLSGGGNEQFF. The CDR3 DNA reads TGCAGCCTTCTTAGCGGGGGGGGCAATGAGCAGTTCTTC.

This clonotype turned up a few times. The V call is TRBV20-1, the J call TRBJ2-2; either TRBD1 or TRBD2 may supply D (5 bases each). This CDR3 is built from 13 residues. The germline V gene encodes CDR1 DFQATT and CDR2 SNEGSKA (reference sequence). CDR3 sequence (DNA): TGCAGCCTCAGGGACCCGAGTACCGGGGAGCTGTTTTTT. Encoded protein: CSLRDPSTGELFF.

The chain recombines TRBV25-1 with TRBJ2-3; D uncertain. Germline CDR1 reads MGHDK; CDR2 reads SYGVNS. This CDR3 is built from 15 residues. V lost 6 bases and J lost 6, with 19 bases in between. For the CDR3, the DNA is TGTGCCAGCAGGCGAGACCTTAGATCCGGCGATACGCAGTATTTT. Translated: CASRRDLRSGDTQYF.

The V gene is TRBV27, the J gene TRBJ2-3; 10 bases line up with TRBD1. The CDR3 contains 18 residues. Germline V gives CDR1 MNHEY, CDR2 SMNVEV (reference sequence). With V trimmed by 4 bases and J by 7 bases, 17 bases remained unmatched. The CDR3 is CASSYRDRGRPVANTQYF. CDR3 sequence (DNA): TGTGCCAGCAGTTACCGAGACAGGGGGCGCCCAGTGGCAAATACGCAGTATTTT.

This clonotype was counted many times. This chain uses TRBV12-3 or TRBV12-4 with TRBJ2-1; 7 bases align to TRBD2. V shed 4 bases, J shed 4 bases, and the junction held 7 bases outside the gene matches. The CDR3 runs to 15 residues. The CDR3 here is CASSSLAVKYNEQFF. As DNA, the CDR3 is TGTGCCAGCAGTTCTCTAGCGGTGAAGTACAATGAGCAGTTCTTC.

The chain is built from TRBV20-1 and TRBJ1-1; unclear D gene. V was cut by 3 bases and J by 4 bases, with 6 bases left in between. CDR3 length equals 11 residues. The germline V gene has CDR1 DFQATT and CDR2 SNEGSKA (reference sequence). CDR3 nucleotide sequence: TGCAGTGCTAGCCGGGGCACTGAAGCTTTCTTT. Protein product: CSASRGTEAFF.

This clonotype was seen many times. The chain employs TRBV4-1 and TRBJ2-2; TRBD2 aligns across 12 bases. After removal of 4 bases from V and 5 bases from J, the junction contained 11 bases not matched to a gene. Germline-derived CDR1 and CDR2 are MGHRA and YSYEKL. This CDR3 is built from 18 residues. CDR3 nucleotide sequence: TGCGCCAGCAGCCTTCGTAAAGTGCTAGCGGGGGGGACCGGGGAGCTGTTTTTT. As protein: CASSLRKVLAGGTGELFF.

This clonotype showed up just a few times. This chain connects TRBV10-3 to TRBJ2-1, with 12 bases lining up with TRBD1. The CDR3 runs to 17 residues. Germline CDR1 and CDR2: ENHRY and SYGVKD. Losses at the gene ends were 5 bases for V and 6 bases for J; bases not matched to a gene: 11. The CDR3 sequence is CAISTGTGGAGTNEQFF. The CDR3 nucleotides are TGTGCCATCAGTACCGGGACAGGGGGCGCTGGAACCAATGAGCAGTTCTTC.

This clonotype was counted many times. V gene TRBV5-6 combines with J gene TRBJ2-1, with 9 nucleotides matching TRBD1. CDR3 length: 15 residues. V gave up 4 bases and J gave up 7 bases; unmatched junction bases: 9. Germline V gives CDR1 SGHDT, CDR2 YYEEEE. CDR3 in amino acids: CASSNRDRVTNEQFF. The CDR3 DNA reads TGTGCCAGCAGCAACAGGGACAGGGTAACGAATGAGCAGTTCTTC.

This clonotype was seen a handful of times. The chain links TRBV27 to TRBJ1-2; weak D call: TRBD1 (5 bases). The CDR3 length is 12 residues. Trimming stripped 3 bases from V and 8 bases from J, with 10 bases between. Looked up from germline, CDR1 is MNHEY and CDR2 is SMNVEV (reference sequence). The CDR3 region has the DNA TGTGCCAGCAGTTTCAAGGGGTTCGGCTACACCTTC. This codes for CASSFKGFGYTF.

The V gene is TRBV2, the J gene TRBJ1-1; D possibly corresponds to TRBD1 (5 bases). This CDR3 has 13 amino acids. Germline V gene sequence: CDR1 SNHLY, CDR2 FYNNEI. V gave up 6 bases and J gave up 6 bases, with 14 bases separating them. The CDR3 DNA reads TGTGCCAGCAGCCCGTCCTGGGGCCCTGAAGCTTTCTTT. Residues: CASSPSWGPEAFF.

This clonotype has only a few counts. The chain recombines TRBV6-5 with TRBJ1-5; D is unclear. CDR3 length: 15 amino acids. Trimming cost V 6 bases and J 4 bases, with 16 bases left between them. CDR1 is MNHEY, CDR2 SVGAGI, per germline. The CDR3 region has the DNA TGTGCCAGCAGAGAAAGAGGACGGGGAAATCAGCCCCAGCATTTT. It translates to CASRERGRGNQPQHF.

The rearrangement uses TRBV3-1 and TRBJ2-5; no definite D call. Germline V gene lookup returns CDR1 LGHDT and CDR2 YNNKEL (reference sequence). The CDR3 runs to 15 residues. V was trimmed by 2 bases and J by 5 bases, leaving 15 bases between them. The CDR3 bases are TGTGCCAGCAGCCAATTAGCCGCGGTGAGGGAGACCCAGTACTTC. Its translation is CASSQLAAVRETQYF.

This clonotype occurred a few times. CDR3: CASSRTGGGTEAFF. The CDR3 DNA reads TGTGCCAGCAGCCGGACAGGGGGCGGCACTGAAGCTTTCTTT. The rearrangement links TRBV6-5 to TRBJ1-1; 11 bases line up with TRBD1. The germline V gene encodes CDR1 MNHEY and CDR2 SVGAGI. With V trimmed by 6 bases and J by 4 bases, 4 bases remained unmatched. The CDR3 is made up of 14 amino acids.

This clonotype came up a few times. CDR3: CASTERGGWVPQHF. Written as DNA, the CDR3 is TGTGCCAGCACCGAAAGAGGAGGTTGGGTGCCCCAGCATTTT. The chain uses TRBV6-2 or TRBV6-3 and TRBJ1-5; D is ambiguous. With 7 bases removed from V and 9 bases from J, the gap between germline ends came to 19 bases. The CDR3 extends over 14 amino acids. CDR1 is MNHEY, CDR2 SVGEGT, per germline.